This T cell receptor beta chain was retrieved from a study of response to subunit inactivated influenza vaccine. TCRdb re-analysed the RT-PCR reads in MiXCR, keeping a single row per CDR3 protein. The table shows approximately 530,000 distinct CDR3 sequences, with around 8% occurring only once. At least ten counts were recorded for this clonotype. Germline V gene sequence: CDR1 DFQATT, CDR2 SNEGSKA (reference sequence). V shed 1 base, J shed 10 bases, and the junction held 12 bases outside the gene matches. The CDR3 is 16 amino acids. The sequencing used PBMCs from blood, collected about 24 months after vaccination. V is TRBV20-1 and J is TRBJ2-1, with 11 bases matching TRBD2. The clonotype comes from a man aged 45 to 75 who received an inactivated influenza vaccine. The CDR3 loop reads CSARGRGTSGLSEQFF. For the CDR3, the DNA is TGCAGTGCTAGAGGAAGAGGGACTAGCGGCCTTTCGGAGCAGTTCTTC.